By share, the clone carrying this T cell receptor (beta chain) counts as medium-sized. The CDR3 runs 13 residues. Trimming shortened V by 4 bases and J by 1 base, and 7 bases separated the two germline ends. This sample was taken from a study of sequential checkpoint blockade in melanoma. Turning to the study itself: DNA from 95 or so pretreatment tumor samples underwent TCRβ immunosequencing.

Measured with immunoSEQ multiplex PCR; TCRdb has only the in-frame clones, and not every one. Counted here are thousands of clones, over 20% occurring once; the ten biggest clones make up around 8%. The treatment was: randomized to nivolumab then ipilimumab (arm A) or the reverse (arm B). Sequencing was performed on tumor tissue (inferred from file names), taken from a patient given nivolumab and ipilimumab in sequence. The sequence was obtained from a human donor with melanoma. The chain couples TRBV7-1 to TRBJ1-1; no clear D. TRBV7-1 is an ORF for which the function is uncertain. The CDR3 spells CASSLRQNTEAFF. In DNA form, the CDR3 reads TGTGCCAGCAGCTTAAGGCAGAACACTGAAGCTTTCTTT.